Listed below are T cell receptor beta chains from one sample, sequenced in a study of cytomegalovirus exposure and HLA in healthy donors. Sequenced by immunoSEQ multiplex PCR; TCRdb stores in-frame clones only, minus some. The sample consists of 130,000 to 150,000 clones, about 70% of them appearing once. Sequenced input: PBMCs. The receptors shown here come from a man aged 18-30 years in good health and CMV-seronegative. Each CDR3 is given with its conserved first and last residue. Each record gives: CDR3 protein, CDR3 DNA, J gene, clone size, V gene, D gene. D genes are given only for firm matches. Clone size is given for some rows only: seen once, a few or many times, or a class if the clone is expanded.

CASSKGEQYF,TGTGCCAGCTCGAAGGGGGAGCAGTACTTC,TRBJ2-7,once,TRBV2,-
CASSAGTDPSDF,TGTGCCAGTAGTGCGGGGACAGACCCGTCCGACTTC,TRBJ2-7,-,TRBV19,-
CASSTSGTVNEQFF,TGTGCCAGCAGTACGTCCGGGACAGTCAATGAGCAGTTCTTC,TRBJ2-1,-,TRBV6-6,TRBD1
CASSIGGPNTEAFF,TGTGCCAGTAGTATAGGGGGCCCGAACACTGAAGCTTTCTTT,TRBJ1-1,few,TRBV19,-
CASNREDSENYEQYF,TGTGCCAGCAATCGCGAGGACAGCGAGAACTACGAGCAGTACTTC,TRBJ2-7,-,TRBV2,-
CASSLEPGLAGYNEQFF,TGTGCCAGCAGCTTAGAGCCAGGACTAGCGGGTTACAATGAGCAGTTCTTC,TRBJ2-1,-,TRBV11-2,TRBD2
CASSLPGTKQETQYF,TGTGCCAGCAGCTTGCCCGGGACAAAACAAGAGACCCAGTACTTC,TRBJ2-5,-,TRBV5-6,-
CASSGQGTGGGRNSPLHF,TGTGCCAGCAGTGGACAAGGGACAGGGGGCGGAAGGAATTCACCCCTCCACTTT,TRBJ1-6,once,TRBV5-4,TRBD1
CASSSRTSGRSAQYF,TGTGCCAGCAGCTCGCGGACTAGCGGGAGAAGTGCGCAGTACTTC,TRBJ2-7,-,TRBV5-6,TRBD2
CSVLAGGVGETQYF,TGCAGCGTGCTAGCGGGGGGCGTCGGGGAGACCCAGTACTTC,TRBJ2-5,-,TRBV29-1,TRBD2
CASSQALQGKGYEQYF,TGCGCCAGCAGCCAGGCCCTGCAGGGAAAAGGGTACGAGCAGTACTTC,TRBJ2-7,few,TRBV4-1,-
CAGQTGSNTEAFF,TGTGCCGGCCAGACAGGGTCAAACACTGAAGCTTTCTTT,TRBJ1-1,-,TRBV2,TRBD1
CASSASLKGADGYTF,TGTGCCAGCAGCGCCAGTTTGAAGGGGGCTGATGGCTACACCTTC,TRBJ1-2,-,TRBV7-9,TRBD1
CASSDIYGELFF,TGTGCCAGCAGTGACATTTACGGGGAGCTGTTTTTT,TRBJ2-2,once,TRBV6-4,-
CASSERYEQYF,TGTGCCAGCAGTGAACGATACGAGCAGTACTTC,TRBJ2-7,-,TRBV6-1,-
CNVRRDRVDEQYF,TGCAACGTGCGCCGGGACAGGGTTGACGAGCAGTACTTC,TRBJ2-7,-,TRBV29-1,TRBD1
CASSVGEAAYEQYF,TGTGCCAGCAGCGTAGGTGAAGCCGCCTACGAGCAGTACTTC,TRBJ2-7,-,TRBV9,-
CASSSASPRLAYEQYF,TGCGCCAGCAGCTCGGCTTCCCCGAGACTGGCCTACGAGCAGTACTTC,TRBJ2-7,-,TRBV5-1,-
CASSQEAPPGTSGGNEQYF,TGCGCCAGCAGCCAAGAAGCCCCCCCCGGGACTAGCGGGGGCAACGAGCAGTACTTC,TRBJ2-7,-,TRBV4-1,TRBD2